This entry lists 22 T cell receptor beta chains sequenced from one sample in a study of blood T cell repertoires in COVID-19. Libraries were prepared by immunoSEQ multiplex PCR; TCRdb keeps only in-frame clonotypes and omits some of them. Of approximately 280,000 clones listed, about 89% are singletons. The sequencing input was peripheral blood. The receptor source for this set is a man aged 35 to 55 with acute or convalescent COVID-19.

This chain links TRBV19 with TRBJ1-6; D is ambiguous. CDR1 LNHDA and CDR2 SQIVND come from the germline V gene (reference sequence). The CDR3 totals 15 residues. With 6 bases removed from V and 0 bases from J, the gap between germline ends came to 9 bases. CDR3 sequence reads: CASRSPSSYNSPLHF. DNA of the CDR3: TGTGCCAGTAGAAGCCCGAGCTCCTATAATTCACCCCTCCACTTT.

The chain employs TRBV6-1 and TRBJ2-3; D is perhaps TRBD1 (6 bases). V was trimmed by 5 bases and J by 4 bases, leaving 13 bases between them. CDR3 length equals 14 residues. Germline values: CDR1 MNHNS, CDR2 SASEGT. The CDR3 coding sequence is TGTGCCAGCAGTAGGGGGACGGTGGCAGATACGCAGTATTTT. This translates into CASSRGTVADTQYF.

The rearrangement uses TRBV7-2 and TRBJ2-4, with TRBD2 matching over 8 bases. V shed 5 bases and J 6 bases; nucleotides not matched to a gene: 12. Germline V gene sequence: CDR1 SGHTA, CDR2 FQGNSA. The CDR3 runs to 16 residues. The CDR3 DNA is TGTGCCAGCAGCCCCTTAGCGGGGTTCGCCGGAAACATTCAGTACTTC. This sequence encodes CASSPLAGFAGNIQYF.

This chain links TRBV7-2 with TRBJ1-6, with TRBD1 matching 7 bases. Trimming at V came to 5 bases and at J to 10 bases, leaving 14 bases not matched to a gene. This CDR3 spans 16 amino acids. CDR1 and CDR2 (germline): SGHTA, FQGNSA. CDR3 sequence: CASSPTLGTVGSPLHF. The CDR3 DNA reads TGTGCCAGCAGCCCAACCCTGGGGACAGTCGGATCACCCCTCCACTTT. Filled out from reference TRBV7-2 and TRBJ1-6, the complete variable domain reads GAGVSQSPSNKVTEKGKDVELRCDPISGHTALYWYRQSLGQGLEFLIYFQGNSAPDKSGLPSDRFSAERTGGSVSTLTIQRTQQEDSAVYLCASSPTLGTVGSPLHFGNGTRLTVT.

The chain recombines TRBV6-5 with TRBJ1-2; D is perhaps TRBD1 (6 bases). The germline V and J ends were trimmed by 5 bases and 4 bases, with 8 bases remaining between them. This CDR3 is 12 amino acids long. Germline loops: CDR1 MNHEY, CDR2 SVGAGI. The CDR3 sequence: CASSRDIYGYTF. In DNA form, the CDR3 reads TGTGCCAGCAGTCGGGACATCTATGGCTACACCTTC.

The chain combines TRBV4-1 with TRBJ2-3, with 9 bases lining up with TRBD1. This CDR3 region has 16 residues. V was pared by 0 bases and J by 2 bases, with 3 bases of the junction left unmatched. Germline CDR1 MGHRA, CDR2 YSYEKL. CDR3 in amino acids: CASSQEQGANTDTQYF. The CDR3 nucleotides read TGCGCCAGCAGCCAAGAACAGGGGGCGAACACAGATACGCAGTATTTT.

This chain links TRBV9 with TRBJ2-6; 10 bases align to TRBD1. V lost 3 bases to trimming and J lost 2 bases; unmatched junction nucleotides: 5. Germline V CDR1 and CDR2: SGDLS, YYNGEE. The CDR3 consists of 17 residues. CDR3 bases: TGTGCCAGCAGCGCACGGACAGGGGGTACTGGGGCCAACGTCCTGACTTTC. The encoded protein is CASSARTGGTGANVLTF.

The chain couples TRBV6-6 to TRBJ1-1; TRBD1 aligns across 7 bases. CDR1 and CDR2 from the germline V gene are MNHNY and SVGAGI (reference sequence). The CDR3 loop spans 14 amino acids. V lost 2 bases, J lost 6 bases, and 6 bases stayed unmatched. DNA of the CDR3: TGTGCCAGCAGTTACGGGGGGACAGTACCTGAAGCTTTCTTT. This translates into CASSYGGTVPEAFF.

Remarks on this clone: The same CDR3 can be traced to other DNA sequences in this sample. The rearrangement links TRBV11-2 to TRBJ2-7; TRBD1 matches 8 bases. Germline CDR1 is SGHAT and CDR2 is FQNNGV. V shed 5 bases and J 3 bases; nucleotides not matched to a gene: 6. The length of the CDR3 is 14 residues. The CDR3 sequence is CASSPPDRGYEQYF. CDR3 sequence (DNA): TGTGCCAGCAGCCCCCCCGACAGGGGCTACGAGCAGTACTTC.

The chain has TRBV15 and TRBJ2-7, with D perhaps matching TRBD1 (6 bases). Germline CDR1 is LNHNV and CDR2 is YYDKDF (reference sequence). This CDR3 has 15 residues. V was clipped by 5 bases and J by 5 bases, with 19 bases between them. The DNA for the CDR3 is TGTGCCACCAGCGGCCACAGGGAACAAGCTGACGAGCAGTACTTC. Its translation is CATSGHREQADEQYF. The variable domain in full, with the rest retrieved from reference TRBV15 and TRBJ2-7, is DAMVIQNPRYQVTQFGKPVTLSCSQTLNHNVMYWYQQKSSQAPKLLFHYYDKDFNNEADTPDNFQSRRPNTSFCFLDIRSPGLGDTAMYLCATSGHREQADEQYFGPGTRLTVT.

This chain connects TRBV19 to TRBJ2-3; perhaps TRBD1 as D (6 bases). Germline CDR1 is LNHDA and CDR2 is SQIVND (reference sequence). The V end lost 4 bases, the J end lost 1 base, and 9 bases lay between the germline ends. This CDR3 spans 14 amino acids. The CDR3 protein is CASSTRQGTDTQYF. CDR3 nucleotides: TGTGCCAGTAGTACTAGACAGGGCACAGATACGCAGTATTTT.

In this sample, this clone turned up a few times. The DNA of the CDR3 is TGCAGCGTTGGATCGGGGTTCTATGGCTACACCTTC. Translation gives CSVGSGFYGYTF. V gene TRBV29-1 combines with J gene TRBJ1-2, with D uncertain. The CDR3 has 12 amino acids. Germline CDR1 SQVTM, CDR2 ANQGSEA. Between the trimmed V and J ends, which lost 4 bases and 4 bases, there was a span of 10 bases.

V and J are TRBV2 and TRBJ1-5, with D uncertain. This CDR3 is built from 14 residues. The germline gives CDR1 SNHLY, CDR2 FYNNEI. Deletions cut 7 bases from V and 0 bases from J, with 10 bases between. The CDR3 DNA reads TGTGCCAGCAACGACAAGAATAGCAATCAGCCCCAGCATTTT. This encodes CASNDKNSNQPQHF.

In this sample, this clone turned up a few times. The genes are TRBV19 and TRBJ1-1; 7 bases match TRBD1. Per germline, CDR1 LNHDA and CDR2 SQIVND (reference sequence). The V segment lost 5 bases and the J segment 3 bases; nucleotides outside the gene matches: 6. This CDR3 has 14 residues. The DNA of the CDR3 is TGTGCCAGTAGTCTCCAGGGGGTGTACACTGAAGCTTTCTTT. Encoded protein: CASSLQGVYTEAFF.

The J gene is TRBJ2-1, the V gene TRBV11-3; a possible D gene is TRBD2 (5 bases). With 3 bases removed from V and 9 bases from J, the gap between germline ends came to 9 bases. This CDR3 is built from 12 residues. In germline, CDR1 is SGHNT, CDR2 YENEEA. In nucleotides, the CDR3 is TGTGCCAGCAGCTTGGAGGCTGGTGAGCAGTTCTTC. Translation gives CASSLEAGEQFF. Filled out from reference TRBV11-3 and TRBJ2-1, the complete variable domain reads EAGVVQSPRYKIIEKKQPVAFWCNPISGHNTLYWYLQNLGQGPELLIRYENEEAVDDSQLPKDRFSAERLKGVDSTLKIQPAELGDSAVYLCASSLEAGEQFFGPGTRLTVL.

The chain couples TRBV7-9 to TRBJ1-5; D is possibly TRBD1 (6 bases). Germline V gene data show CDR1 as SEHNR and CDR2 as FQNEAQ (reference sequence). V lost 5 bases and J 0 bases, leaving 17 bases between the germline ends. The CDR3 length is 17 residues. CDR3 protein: CASSQGRGQDSNQPQHF. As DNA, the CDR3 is TGTGCCAGCAGCCAAGGCAGGGGTCAAGATAGCAATCAGCCCCAGCATTTT.

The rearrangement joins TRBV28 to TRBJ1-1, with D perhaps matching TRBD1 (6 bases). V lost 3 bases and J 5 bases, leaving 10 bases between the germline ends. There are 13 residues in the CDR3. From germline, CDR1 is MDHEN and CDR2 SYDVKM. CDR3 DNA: TGTGCCAGCAGTTTCGAGGGACAAACTGAAGCTTTCTTT. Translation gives CASSFEGQTEAFF.

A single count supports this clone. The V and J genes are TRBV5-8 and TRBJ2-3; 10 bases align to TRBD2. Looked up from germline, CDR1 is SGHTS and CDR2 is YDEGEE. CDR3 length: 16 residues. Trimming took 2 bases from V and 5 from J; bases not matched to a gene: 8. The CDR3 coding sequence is TGTGCCAGCAGCTTCCACAGCGGGGGGGCCGGAGATACGCAGTATTTT. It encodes CASSFHSGGAGDTQYF.

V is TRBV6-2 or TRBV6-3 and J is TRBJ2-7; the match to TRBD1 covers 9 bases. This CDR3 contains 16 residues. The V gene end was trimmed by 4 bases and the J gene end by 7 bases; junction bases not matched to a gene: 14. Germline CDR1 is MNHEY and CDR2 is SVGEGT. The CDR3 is CASSFPGPGTGKEQYF. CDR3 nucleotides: TGTGCCAGCAGTTTCCCCGGTCCAGGGACAGGGAAAGAGCAGTACTTC.

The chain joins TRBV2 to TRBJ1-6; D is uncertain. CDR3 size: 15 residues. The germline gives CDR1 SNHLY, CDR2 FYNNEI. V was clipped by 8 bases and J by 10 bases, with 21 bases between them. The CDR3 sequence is CASSRRETGTSPLHF. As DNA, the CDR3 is TGTGCCAGCTCACGTCGGGAAACGGGCACCTCACCCCTCCACTTT.

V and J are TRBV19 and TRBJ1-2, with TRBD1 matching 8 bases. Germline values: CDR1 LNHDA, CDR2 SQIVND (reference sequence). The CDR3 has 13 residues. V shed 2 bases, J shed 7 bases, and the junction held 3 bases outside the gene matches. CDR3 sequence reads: CASSIQGARGYTF. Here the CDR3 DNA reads TGTGCCAGTAGTATACAGGGGGCGCGTGGCTACACCTTC.

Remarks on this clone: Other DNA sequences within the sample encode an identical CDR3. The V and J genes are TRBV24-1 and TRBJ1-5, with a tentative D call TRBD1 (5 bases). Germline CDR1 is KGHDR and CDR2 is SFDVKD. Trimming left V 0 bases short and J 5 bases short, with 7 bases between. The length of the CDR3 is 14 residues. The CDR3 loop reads CATSDLGGDQPQHF. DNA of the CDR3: TGTGCCACCAGTGATTTGGGGGGGGATCAGCCCCAGCATTTT.